This TCR beta chain was observed in a study of cytomegalovirus exposure and HLA in healthy donors. Looking at the study overall: A prior study identified over 100 million unique TCR beta sequences from about 179 million T cells.

This CDR3 spans 15 amino acids. Germline V CDR1 and CDR2: PRHDT, FYEKMQ (reference sequence). V was clipped by 0 bases and J by 1 base, with 7 bases between them. 13 Jbeta primers and 60 Vbeta primers were used for the PCR. Assay: immunoSEQ multiplex PCR; the TCRdb copy retains only in-frame clones and omits some. The sample shows about 140,000 clones, 73% of them seen only once. The sequencing input was PBMCs. The sequence was collected from a human donor in good health. The rearrangement links TRBV13 to TRBJ1-3; D gene uncertain. CDR3 bases: TGTGCCAGCAGCTTAGGCGGTTCATCTGGAAACACCATATATTTT. Encoded protein: CASSLGGSSGNTIYF.